These 16 T cell receptor beta chains were all obtained from the same sample, sequenced in a study of blood T cell repertoires in COVID-19. Assay used: immunoSEQ multiplex PCR; TCRdb lists only in-frame clones, some missing. The sample consists of approximately 53,000 clones, around 73% of them appearing once. The sample taken for sequencing was PBMCs or T cells enriched from blood (not recorded which). The receptors shown here come from a woman aged 45 to 65 with acute COVID-19.

The CDR3 DNA reads as TGTGCCAGCAGTGACTCGGCTAGCGGGGGGGCCCATGAGCAGTTCTTC. Protein sequence: CASSDSASGGAHEQFF. The chain links TRBV2 to TRBJ2-1; 12 bases line up with TRBD2. V was pared by 3 bases and J by 8 bases, with 8 bases of the junction left unmatched. Per germline, CDR1 SNHLY and CDR2 FYNNEI. This CDR3 has 16 residues.

This chain connects TRBV16 to TRBJ1-4; 7 nucleotides match TRBD1. Germline CDR1 and CDR2: KGHSY and FQNENV. V gave up 7 bases and J gave up 0 bases; unmatched junction bases: 2. The CDR3 covers 14 residues. CDR3 sequence reads: CASTGQATNEKLFF. CDR3 DNA sequence: TGTGCCAGCACCGGACAGGCAACTAATGAAAAACTGTTTTTT.

This clone was observed a single time. V gene TRBV5-1 combines with J gene TRBJ1-2, with D perhaps TRBD1 (5 bases). Trimming removed 0 bases at V and 6 bases at J, with 15 bases between. The CDR3 sequence is 15 residues long. From germline, CDR1 is SGHRS and CDR2 YFSETQ. This chain's CDR3 is CASSLAGGTGDGYTF. As DNA, the CDR3 is TGCGCCAGCAGCTTGGCCGGGGGAACGGGGGATGGCTACACCTTC.

The chain couples TRBV2 to TRBJ2-7; the D gene is possibly TRBD1 (6 bases). Germline V gene sequence: CDR1 SNHLY, CDR2 FYNNEI. The V gene lost 5 bases and the J gene lost 3 bases, with 14 bases spanning the gap. The CDR3 sequence is 14 residues long. Here the CDR3 DNA reads TGTGCCAGCAGTTCAGGACAGTCCCTCTACGAGCAGTACTTC. The encoded protein is CASSSGQSLYEQYF.

The table lists this clone with a count of one. CDR3 amino acids: CASSRGQGKAEAFF. The CDR3, as DNA: TGTGCCAGCAGTCGCGGACAGGGTAAGGCTGAAGCTTTCTTT. The gene calls are TRBV27 and TRBJ1-1, with 8 bases matching TRBD1. This CDR3 is built from 14 residues. Germline values: CDR1 MNHEY, CDR2 SMNVEV (reference sequence). Unmatched junction bases numbered 8, after V lost 5 bases and J lost 6 bases.

The chain couples TRBV28 to TRBJ1-4, with no clear D. Trimming cost V 6 bases and J 3 bases, with 14 bases left between them. There are 15 residues in the CDR3. Germline CDR1 and CDR2: MDHEN and SYDVKM. This CDR3 is CASSDLAAANEKLFF. The CDR3 region has the DNA TGTGCCAGCAGCGACCTCGCGGCGGCTAATGAAAAACTGTTTTTT.

The V call is TRBV28, the J call TRBJ1-5; no clear D. Deletions cut 8 bases from V and 5 bases from J, with 25 bases between. The CDR3 has 17 amino acids. The germline V gene has CDR1 MDHEN and CDR2 SYDVKM. The CDR3 loop reads CASSIREGVSPYQPQHF. CDR3 sequence (DNA): TGTGCCAGCTCCATAAGGGAGGGAGTCTCCCCTTATCAGCCCCAGCATTTT.

This clone turned up a few times. The chain employs TRBV6-5 and TRBJ1-2; TRBD1 matches at 11 bases. Germline-derived CDR1 and CDR2 are MNHEY and SVGAGI. J lost 3 bases, V lost 6 bases, and 3 bases had no gene match. The CDR3 contains 14 residues. CDR3 DNA sequence: TGTGCCAGCAGATCGGACAGGGGGCACTATGGCTACACCTTC. It specifies CASRSDRGHYGYTF.

This clone came up many times. J is TRBJ2-5 and V is TRBV9; TRBD2 aligns across 11 bases. The CDR3 covers 16 residues. Germline CDR1 is SGDLS and CDR2 is YYNGEE. Losses at the gene ends were 3 bases for V and 4 bases for J; bases not matched to a gene: 8. CDR3 amino acids: CASSDSLAGVRETQYF. The CDR3, as DNA: TGTGCCAGCAGCGATTCACTAGCGGGGGTGAGAGAGACCCAGTACTTC.

The chain carries TRBV2 and TRBJ1-3, with TRBD1 matching over 10 bases. The CDR3 length is 14 residues. Losses at the gene ends were 5 bases for V and 6 bases for J; bases not matched to a gene: 4. Germline assignment: CDR1 SNHLY and CDR2 FYNNEI. Written as DNA, the CDR3 is TGTGCCAGCAGTTGGACAGGGGGAGAAAACACCATATATTTT. Amino acid sequence: CASSWTGGENTIYF. Full variable domain (missing parts from reference TRBV2 and TRBJ1-3): EPEVTQTPSHQVTQMGQEVILRCVPISNHLYFYWYRQILGQKVEFLVSFYNNEISEKSEIFDDQFSVERPDGSNFTLKIRSTKLEDSAMYFCASSWTGGENTIYFGEGSWLTVV.

This sequence joins TRBV10-2 and TRBJ2-7, with D hard to call. Trimming cost V 2 bases and J 6 bases, with 11 bases left between them. Germline V gene sequence: CDR1 WSHSY, CDR2 SAAADI. The CDR3 contains 13 residues. In DNA form, the CDR3 reads TGCGCCAGCAGTGAGGCGAGCTTCGCCGAGCAGTACTTC. Protein product: CASSEASFAEQYF.

The rearrangement uses TRBV28 and TRBJ1-5, with TRBD1 identical over 9 bases. The germline gives CDR1 MDHEN, CDR2 SYDVKM. The ends lost 4 bases at V and 0 bases at J; junction bases unmatched: 7. There are 17 residues in the CDR3. The chain's CDR3 is CASSSPGQGVSNQPQHF. The CDR3, as DNA: TGTGCCAGCAGTTCCCCGGGACAGGGTGTTAGCAATCAGCCCCAGCATTTT.

V usage is TRBV25-1 and J usage is TRBJ1-6; possibly TRBD1 for D (6 bases). The CDR3 is 16 residues long. V was shortened by 3 bases and J by 2 bases, with 11 bases between the two germline ends. Germline V gene data show CDR1 as MGHDK and CDR2 as SYGVNS. CDR3 sequence: CASSEERTAYNSPLHF. The CDR3 DNA reads as TGTGCCAGCAGTGAGGAACGGACAGCCTATAATTCACCCCTCCACTTT.

The chain has TRBV6-5 and TRBJ1-5; D is perhaps TRBD1 (5 bases). The CDR3 spans 14 residues. V lost 6 bases and J lost 3, with 12 bases in between. Germline V gives CDR1 MNHEY, CDR2 SVGAGI. CDR3 amino acids: CASRTGGANQPQHF. The CDR3, as DNA: TGTGCCAGCAGAACAGGTGGGGCCAATCAGCCCCAGCATTTT.

In its sample, this clone is medium-sized. The rearrangement joins TRBV4-1 to TRBJ1-1, with a possible D match to TRBD1 (5 bases). The CDR3 covers 15 residues. Germline V gives CDR1 MGHRA, CDR2 YSYEKL. The ends were cut back, 4 bases at V and 2 bases at J, with 14 bases in the middle. CDR3 in amino acids: CASSPGWTPNTEAFF. The CDR3 DNA is TGCGCCAGCAGCCCAGGGTGGACACCTAACACTGAAGCTTTCTTT.

This clone was counted only a few times. This chain connects TRBV3-1 (or the pseudogene TRBV3-2) to TRBJ1-6; D gene unclear. The CDR3 sequence is 14 residues long. V shed 4 bases and J shed 5 bases, with 9 bases lying between them. The germline V gene encodes CDR1 LGHDT and CDR2 YNNKEL (reference sequence). DNA of the CDR3: TGTGCCAGCAGCCCCCAGTCCGATAATTCACCCCTCCACTTT. As protein: CASSPQSDNSPLHF.